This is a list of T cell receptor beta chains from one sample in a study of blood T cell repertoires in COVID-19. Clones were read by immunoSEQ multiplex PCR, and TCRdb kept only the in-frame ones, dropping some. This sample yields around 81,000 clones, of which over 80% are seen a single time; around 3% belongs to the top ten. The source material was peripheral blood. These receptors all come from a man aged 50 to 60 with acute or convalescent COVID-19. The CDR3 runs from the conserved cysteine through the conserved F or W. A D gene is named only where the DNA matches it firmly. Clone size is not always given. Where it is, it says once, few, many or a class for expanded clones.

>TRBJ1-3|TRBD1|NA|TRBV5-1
CASSPTGGGNTIYF
TGCGCCAGCAGCCCCACAGGGGGCGGAAACACCATATATTTT
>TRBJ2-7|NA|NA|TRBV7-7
CASSLGRTYEQYF
TGTGCCAGCAGCTTAGGCAGAACCTACGAGCAGTACTTC
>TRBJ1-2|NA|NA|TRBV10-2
CASGQTNYGYTF
TGCGCCAGCGGACAAACGAACTATGGCTACACCTTC
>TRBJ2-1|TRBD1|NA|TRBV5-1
CASSLDRGEDEQFF
TGCGCCAGCAGCTTGGACAGGGGCGAAGATGAGCAGTTCTTC
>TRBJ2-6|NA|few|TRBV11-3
CASSSPPGQGLAGANVLTF
TGTGCCAGCAGCAGTCCACCGGGACAAGGTTTGGCTGGGGCCAACGTCCTGACTTTC
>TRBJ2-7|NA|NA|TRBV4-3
CASSRDTNYEQYF
TGCGCCAGCAGCCGGGACACAAACTACGAGCAGTACTTC
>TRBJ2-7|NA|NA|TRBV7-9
CASRKTSSEQYF
TGTGCCAGCAGAAAAACATCCTCCGAGCAGTACTTC
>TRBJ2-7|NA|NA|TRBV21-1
CASSKRDGLVAYEQYF
TGTGCCAGCAGCAAACGGGACGGACTAGTAGCCTACGAGCAGTACTTC
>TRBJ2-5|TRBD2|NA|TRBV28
CASSFGTSGQETQYF
TGTGCCAGCAGTTTTGGTACTAGCGGCCAAGAGACCCAGTACTTC
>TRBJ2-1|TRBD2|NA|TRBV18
CASLPSGTSPYNEQFF
TGTGCCAGCTTACCTAGCGGGACTTCCCCCTACAATGAGCAGTTCTTC
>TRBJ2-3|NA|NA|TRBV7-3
CASSPGARPDTQYF
TGTGCCAGCAGCCCAGGGGCCCGACCGGATACGCAGTATTTT
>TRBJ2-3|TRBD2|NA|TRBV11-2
CASRGGGTSRTDTQYF
TGTGCCAGCAGAGGCGGGGGTACCTCTCGCACAGATACGCAGTATTTT
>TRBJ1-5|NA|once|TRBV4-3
CASSQDRQGGQPQHF
TGCGCCAGCAGCCAAGATAGGCAGGGAGGGCAGCCCCAGCATTTT
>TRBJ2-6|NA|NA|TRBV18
CASSPLQTGANVLTF
TGTGCCAGCTCACCACTCCAGACTGGGGCCAACGTCCTGACTTTC
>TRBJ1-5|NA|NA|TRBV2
CASSERGLNQPQHF
TGTGCCAGCAGTGAAAGGGGTCTCAATCAGCCCCAGCATTTT
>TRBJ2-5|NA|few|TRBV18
CASSPGSRETQYF
TGTGCCAGCTCACCAGGGTCTAGGGAGACCCAGTACTTC
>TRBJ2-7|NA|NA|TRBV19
CASSTHPNSYEQYF
TGTGCCAGTAGTACCCACCCTAACTCCTACGAGCAGTACTTC
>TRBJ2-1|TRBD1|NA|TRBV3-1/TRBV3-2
CASSLYMGQGYNEQFF
TGTGCCAGCAGCCTGTATATGGGACAGGGGTACAATGAGCAGTTCTTC
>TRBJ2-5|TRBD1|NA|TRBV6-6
CASSPNTGVQETQYF
TGTGCCAGCTCACCGAATACAGGGGTCCAAGAGACCCAGTACTTC
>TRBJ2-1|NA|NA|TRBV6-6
CASSSNNEQFF
TGTGCCAGCAGTTCAAACAATGAGCAGTTCTTC
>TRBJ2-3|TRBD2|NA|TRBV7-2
CASSLVPSGYTDTQYF
TGTGCCAGCAGCTTAGTTCCTAGCGGGTACACAGATACGCAGTATTTT
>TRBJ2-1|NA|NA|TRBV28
CASSFHSYNEQFF
TGTGCCAGCAGTTTCCACTCCTACAATGAGCAGTTCTTC
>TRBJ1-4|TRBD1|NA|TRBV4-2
CASSQEYRGRDEKLFF
TGTGCCAGCAGCCAAGAATACAGGGGGCGAGACGAAAAACTGTTTTTT
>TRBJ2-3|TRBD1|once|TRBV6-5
CASSPRRDRGDTQYF
TGTGCCAGCAGTCCACGCCGGGACAGGGGAGATACGCAGTATTTT
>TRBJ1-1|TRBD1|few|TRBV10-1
CASRPGQGF
TGCGCCAGCAGACCGGGACAGGGTTTT
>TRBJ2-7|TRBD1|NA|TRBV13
CASSLGRALGQGKYEQYF
TGTGCCAGCAGCTTAGGGCGGGCTCTCGGACAGGGGAAATACGAGCAGTACTTC
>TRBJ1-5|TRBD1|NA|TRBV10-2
CASSKTGPQQPQHF
TGCGCCAGCAGTAAGACAGGGCCCCAACAGCCCCAGCATTTT
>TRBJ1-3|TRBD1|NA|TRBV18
CASSQGTGGAGNTIYF
TGTGCCAGCTCACAAGGGACAGGGGGTGCTGGAAACACCATATATTTT
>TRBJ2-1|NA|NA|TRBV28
CASSPRDNFYNEQFF
TGTGCCAGCAGCCCTCGGGACAATTTCTACAATGAGCAGTTCTTC
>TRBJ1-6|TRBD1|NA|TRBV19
CASSTGTGGSPLHF
TGTGCCAGTAGTACTGGGACAGGGGGCTCACCCCTCCACTTT
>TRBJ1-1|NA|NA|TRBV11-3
CASSHTNTEAFF
TGTGCCAGCAGCCACACGAACACTGAAGCTTTCTTT
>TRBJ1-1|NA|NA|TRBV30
CAWSVGGNTEAFF
TGTGCCTGGAGTGTGGGGGGGAACACTGAAGCTTTCTTT
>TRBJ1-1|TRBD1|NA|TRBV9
CASSPQTGRVEAFF
TGTGCCAGCAGCCCCCAGACAGGGCGTGTTGAAGCTTTCTTT
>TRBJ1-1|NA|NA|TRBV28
CASSSPRGNRCAFF
TGTGCCAGCAGTTCACCGCGGGGCAATAGGTGTGCTTTCTTT
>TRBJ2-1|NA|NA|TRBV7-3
CASSAQLATSDNEQFF
TGTGCCAGCAGCGCACAACTAGCCACGTCTGACAATGAGCAGTTCTTC
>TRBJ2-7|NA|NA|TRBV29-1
CSARGQSGYEQYF
TGCAGCGCCCGTGGACAGAGTGGTTACGAGCAGTACTTC
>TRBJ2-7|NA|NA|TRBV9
CASSVSSPGYEQYF
TGTGCCAGCAGCGTATCATCGCCGGGATACGAGCAGTACTTC
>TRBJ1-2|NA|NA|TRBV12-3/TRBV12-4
CASGEGVGYTF
TGTGCCAGCGGGGAGGGGGTAGGCTACACCTTC
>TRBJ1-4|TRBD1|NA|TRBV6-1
CASSEGLSWTGGEKLFF
TGTGCCAGCAGTGAAGGCCTAAGTTGGACAGGGGGTGAAAAACTGTTTTTT
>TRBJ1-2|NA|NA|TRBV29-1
CSAKTGFGYGYTF
TGCAGCGCCAAGACAGGTTTCGGCTATGGCTACACCTTC